Given below is one T cell receptor beta chain in context. Its antigen is undetermined. Germline V gene data show CDR1 as SGHTA and CDR2 as FQGNSA. The CDR3 extends over 16 amino acids. The V end lost 1 base, the J end lost 0 bases, and 11 bases lay between the germline ends. The data belong to a study of blood T cells in healthy people across ages. Findings and limits, study-wide: The fall in TCR beta diversity per million T cells was roughly linear with age.

Next came a second PCR, run for about 7 to 11 cycles, which used a sample-barcoded 5' primer along with a J-beta primer mix. A template-switch adaptor containing 12 random nucleotides labeled each cDNA molecule. TCRdb reanalysed the 5' RACE reads using MiXCR and keeps one entry per CDR3 protein. The table records approximately 800,000 distinct CDR3 sequences, more than 25% of them present only once. Per sample, no less than 6 micrograms of total RNA were extracted. These data also formed part of another study, on T cells of mothers and their children.

Sequences were obtained from blood. This rearrangement joins TRBV7-2 to TRBJ2-3; the D gene is possibly TRBD2 (5 bases). This clonotype originated in a boy aged 5-17 years in good health. The CDR3 loop is CASSLGRLRSTDTQYF. The CDR3 DNA reads TGTGCCAGCAGCTTAGGACGACTACGTAGCACAGATACGCAGTATTTT.